Listed below are T cell receptor beta chains from one sample, sequenced in a study of cytotoxic CD8 clonotypes in ibrutinib-treated CLL. Method: immunoSEQ multiplex PCR; TCRdb's copy keeps in-frame clones and lacks some. The sample includes 40,000 to 60,000 clones, approximately 50% of them seen just once. Specimen: PBMCs, collected after 12 months of ibrutinib treatment. These receptors were taken from a human donor with chronic lymphocytic leukemia. Each CDR3 is given with its conserved first and last residue. D genes are given only for firm matches. A clone size is listed for some rows: how often the clone was seen (once, few, many), or a class if it is expanded.

>TRBJ2-1|TRBV7-8|few|TRBD2
TGTGCCAGCAGTTCCTCCGGGACTAGCGGAGTTGGCTACAATGAGCAGTTCTTC
CASSSSGTSGVGYNEQFF
>TRBJ1-1|TRBV5-6|NA|NA
TGTGCCAGCAGCACCCAGCCTGAAACTGAAGCTTTCTTT
CASSTQPETEAFF
>TRBJ2-4|TRBV2|NA|NA
TGTGCCAGCATCGGCGAACTAGCCAAAAACATTCAGTACTTC
CASIGELAKNIQYF
>TRBJ2-7|TRBV19|NA|TRBD2
TGTGCCAGTAGCATTCTAGCGGGAGGTGGTTACGAGCAGTACTTC
CASSILAGGGYEQYF
>TRBJ2-7|TRBV7-8|NA|TRBD2
TGTGCCAGCTCCGGGGGGGCCTACGAGCAGTACTTC
CASSGGAYEQYF
>TRBJ1-1|TRBV4-1|NA|TRBD1
TGCGCCAGCAGCCAGTCCCCAGGGGGGTCTGGGAACACTGAAGCTTTCTTT
CASSQSPGGSGNTEAFF
>TRBJ1-5|TRBV28|NA|NA
TGTGCCAGCAGTTTTAGGGGCGCTATTAATCAGCCCCAGCATTTT
CASSFRGAINQPQHF
>TRBJ2-1|TRBV6-1|NA|TRBD2
TGTGCCAGCAGTGAACGGGGGGCTAGCGGGAGCTTCTCACAGTTCTTC
CASSERGASGSFSQFF
>TRBJ2-7|TRBV11-2|NA|TRBD2
TGTGCCAGCAGACCGGGGACTAGCGGGCTGTCGTACGAGCAGTACTTC
CASRPGTSGLSYEQYF
>TRBJ2-1|TRBV27|NA|NA
TGTGCCAGCAGTTTATCGTCGGGACACCTATCCTACAATGAGCAGTTCTTC
CASSLSSGHLSYNEQFF